The clone carrying this TCR beta chain was recorded at least ten times. Its cognate antigen is unknown. These data come from a study of naive and memory T cell subsets. Study-wide points: Possibly reflecting memory cells re-expressing CD45RA, a few larger clonotypes occurred in naive repertoires, especially CD8.

Two oligonucleotides, mixed equimolar, formed the beta constant-region primer covering TRBC1 and TRBC2. Ligated cDNA was amplified by four rounds of PCR with nested alpha and beta constant-region primers and SP2. The cDNA 3' end received a ligated single-stranded oligonucleotide carrying the SP2 primer and a 12-nucleotide UMI. MiXCR, applied by TCRdb to the UMI-ligation and nested PCR reads, yields one record per CDR3 protein. The sample carries approximately 150,000 distinct CDR3 sequences, roughly 22% recorded once. Trimming took off 4 bases at V and 5 bases at J, with 11 bases between the two ends. This CDR3 comprises 13 residues.

The J gene is TRBJ2-5, the V gene TRBV12-3 or TRBV12-4; D gene unclear. Sequenced material: naive CD4+ T cells from blood. The clonotype originates from a human donor in good health. In nucleotides, the CDR3 is TGTGCCAGCAGTTGGTACAGTTCGGAGACCCAGTACTTC. Its translation: CASSWYSSETQYF.